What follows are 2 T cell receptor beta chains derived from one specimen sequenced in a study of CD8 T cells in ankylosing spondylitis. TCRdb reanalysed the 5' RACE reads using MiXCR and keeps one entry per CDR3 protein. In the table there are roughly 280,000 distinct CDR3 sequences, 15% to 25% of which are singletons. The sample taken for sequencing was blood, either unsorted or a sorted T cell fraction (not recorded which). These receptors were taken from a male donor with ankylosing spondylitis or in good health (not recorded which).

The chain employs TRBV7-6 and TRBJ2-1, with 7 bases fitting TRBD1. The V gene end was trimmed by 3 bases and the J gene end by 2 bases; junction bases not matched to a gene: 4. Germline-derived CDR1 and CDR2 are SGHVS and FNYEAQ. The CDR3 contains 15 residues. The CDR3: CASSFDRDPYNEQFF. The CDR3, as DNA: TGTGCCAGCAGCTTCGACAGGGACCCCTACAATGAGCAGTTCTTC.

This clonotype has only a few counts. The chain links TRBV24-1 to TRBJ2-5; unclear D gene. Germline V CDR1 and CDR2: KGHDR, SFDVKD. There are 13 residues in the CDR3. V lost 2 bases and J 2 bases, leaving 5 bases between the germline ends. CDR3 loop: CATSDSPQETQYF. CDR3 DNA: TGTGCCACCAGTGATTCTCCACAAGAGACCCAGTACTTC.